Presented here are 14 T cell receptor beta chains from one specimen sequenced in a study of T cells in Graves' hyperthyroidism and ophthalmopathy. TCR beta CDR3 regions were amplified from RNA transcripts. The TCR CDR3 was amplified in a first-round RT-PCR using the HTBI primer set. TCRdb re-called the multiplex PCR reads through MiXCR, storing one row per CDR3 protein. The table records about 520,000 distinct CDR3 sequences, less than 25% of them present only once. Sequenced material: blood. These receptors all come from a man aged 18 to 29 with Graves' hyperthyroidism.

This clonotype was detected ten times or more. The chain is built from TRBV29-1 and TRBJ1-2; weak D call: TRBD1 (5 bases). Germline-derived CDR1 and CDR2 are SQVTM and ANQGSEA. V was trimmed by 3 bases and J by 8 bases, leaving 7 bases between them. The CDR3 is 10 amino acids. The CDR3 DNA follows: TGCAGCGTTGATTACAGGGGCTACACCTTC. Its protein is CSVDYRGYTF.

V is TRBV12-3 or TRBV12-4 and J is TRBJ2-2; unclear D gene. The CDR3 has 14 residues. The V gene lost 1 base and the J gene lost 5 bases, with 8 bases spanning the gap. CDR3 residues: CASSLVVETGELFF. In DNA form, the CDR3 reads TGTGCCAGCAGTTTAGTTGTGGAGACCGGGGAGCTGTTTTTT.

This clonotype was counted many times. This rearrangement joins TRBV6-5 to TRBJ2-7, with D possibly being TRBD1 (5 bases). CDR3 size: 13 residues. Germline values: CDR1 MNHEY, CDR2 SVGAGI. V was clipped by 0 bases and J by 5 bases, with 8 bases between them. CDR3 protein: CASSYSAGNEQYF. The CDR3 DNA reads as TGTGCCAGCAGTTACTCGGCAGGGAACGAGCAGTACTTC.

Comments on this clonotype: A read error may explain this, as a much larger clone is one base away. This chain connects TRBV28 to TRBJ1-1; possible D gene TRBD1, 5 bases. Trimming removed 10 bases at V and 5 bases at J, with 17 bases between. CDR3 length equals 13 residues. CDR1 is MDHEN and CDR2 is SYDVKM in the germline V gene. CDR3 in DNA: TGTGCCAACATGATGAGGGGAGAGACTGAAGCTTTCTTT. Amino acids: CANMMRGETEAFF.

The sample holds many counts of this clonotype. The rearrangement joins TRBV2 to TRBJ1-3; D possibly corresponds to TRBD1 (5 bases). The CDR3 covers 14 residues. The ends were cut back, 6 bases at V and 4 bases at J, with 13 bases in the middle. Germline V gives CDR1 SNHLY, CDR2 FYNNEI. CDR3 loop: CASSQRGFGNTIYF. The CDR3 nucleotides read TGTGCCAGCAGCCAAAGGGGCTTCGGAAACACCATATATTTT.

Ten or more counts support this clonotype. This chain joins TRBV27 and TRBJ2-7; 9 bases align to TRBD1. CDR3 length equals 16 residues. The V gene's germline CDR1 is MNHEY and CDR2 SMNVEV (reference sequence). The trim removed 2 bases at V and 5 bases at J, leaving 10 bases unmatched. For the CDR3, the DNA is TGTGCCAGCAGTTTAAAAAGGGGACAGGGTGTGCACGAGCAGTACTTC. It is translated as CASSLKRGQGVHEQYF.

The chain uses TRBV10-3 and TRBJ1-2; no definite D call. Looked up from germline, CDR1 is ENHRY and CDR2 is SYGVKD. CDR3 length: 15 amino acids. The V end was cut by 2 bases, the J end by 4 bases, with 14 bases between. DNA of the CDR3: TGTGCCATCAGTGAGGTGGGAGAAGAGCTCTATGGCTACACCTTC. Amino acid sequence: CAISEVGEELYGYTF.

This clonotype appeared many times. The J gene is TRBJ1-5, the V gene TRBV28, with unresolved D. CDR1 is MDHEN, CDR2 SYDVKM, per germline. This CDR3 region has 16 residues. V gave up 5 bases and J gave up 1 base, with 15 bases separating them. For the CDR3, the DNA is TGTGCCAGCAGTCAATGGAGAGGCGTGAGCAATCAGCCCCAGCATTTT. Encoded protein: CASSQWRGVSNQPQHF.

This chain uses TRBV6-5 with TRBJ2-5; D is unclear. Trimming took off 6 bases at V and 7 bases at J, with 12 bases between the two ends. The CDR3 extends over 12 amino acids. Per the germline V gene, CDR1 is MNHEY and CDR2 is SVGAGI. Here the CDR3 reads CASRPNVGTQYF. CDR3 nucleotides: TGTGCCAGCAGGCCAAATGTTGGGACCCAGTACTTC.

This clonotype has more than one count but fewer than ten. The J gene is TRBJ1-3, the V gene TRBV6-5, with TRBD1 as a possible D gene (6 bases). The CDR3 consists of 16 residues. CDR1 and CDR2 (germline): MNHEY, SVGAGI. V dropped 4 bases and J dropped 0 bases, with 13 bases sitting between them. In DNA form, the CDR3 reads TGTGCCAGCAGTTTTCCCGCAGGGGTCTCTGGAAACACCATATATTTT. Translated, it gives CASSFPAGVSGNTIYF.

The genes are TRBV12-3 or TRBV12-4 and TRBJ2-7; maybe TRBD1 (5 bases). The CDR3 totals 14 residues. Trimming removed 6 bases from V and 4 bases from J, with 16 bases in between. For the CDR3, the DNA is TGTGCCAGCAGCCCCAGACAGAAACTGTACGAGCAGTACTTC. Protein sequence: CASSPRQKLYEQYF.

This clonotype was detected ten times or more. This chain joins TRBV6-1 and TRBJ1-1; weak D call: TRBD1 (6 bases). The CDR3 has 15 residues. Trimming left V 4 bases short and J 1 base short, with 13 bases between. Germline values: CDR1 MNHNS, CDR2 SASEGT. In DNA, the CDR3 is TGTGCCAGCAGTGGACCGTTGACAGGGAACACTGAAGCTTTCTTT. Translation: CASSGPLTGNTEAFF.

The chain couples TRBV19 to TRBJ1-1; possibly TRBD1 for D (5 bases). V was trimmed by 1 base and J by 8 bases, leaving 14 bases between them. The CDR3 is 14 amino acids. Germline CDR1 LNHDA, CDR2 SQIVND (reference sequence). The DNA for the CDR3 is TGTGCCAGTAGTATAGCTCTTGGGGGGTCCGAAGCTTTCTTT. It specifies CASSIALGGSEAFF.

As regards this clonotype: A much larger clone lies one base from this, so it may be a read error. The genes are TRBV20-1 and TRBJ1-1, with no clear D. Germline V gene lookup returns CDR1 DFQATT and CDR2 SNEGSKA (reference sequence). V shed 1 base and J shed 4 bases, with 16 bases lying between them. CDR3 length: 15 amino acids. CDR3 nucleotides: TGCAGTGCTAGAGGCCCTCGCAGTTTGAGCACTGAAGCTTTCTTT. Residues: CSARGPRSLSTEAFF.